This T cell receptor (beta chain) was profiled in a study of shared clonotypes between healthy human individuals (dated by TCRdb to between 2020 and 2021). With regard to the full study: A few men and a couple of women, aged 18 to 49 years, made up the cohort. For each donor, CD4 naive and CD4 memory were each run on three plates, CD8 naive on two plates, and CD8 memory on one plate. To estimate repertoire size and how much clonotypes are shared between individuals, the study performed deep sequencing of blood TCR repertoires from roughly five healthy adults. Different laboratories and diverse techniques were used to prepare libraries and sequence TCR repertoires, to increase sequencing depth and limit assay-specific biases. Each donor's leukapheresis produced roughly between roughly 0.85 and 9.5 billion PBMCs.

In regard to this clone: This receptor's antigen is unknown. The junction and the germline gene differ at one end; a read error may be behind it.

TCR CDR3 regions were amplified from genomic DNA by multiplex PCR using the deep immunoSEQ assay. For each cell subset, the extracted genomic DNA was distributed evenly across all wells of several immunoSEQ 96-well plates, and each plate served as one replicate. For sorted subsets, roughly 200 ng of genomic DNA, equivalent to 25,000 to 35,000 T cell genomes, went into each replicate PCR. The purified libraries were quantified using a Qubit 3.0 fluorometer, sized with a Bioanalyzer 2100, and then quantified again using the KAPA Library Quantification kit. Every immunoSEQ 96-well plate was sequenced on a separate single-read 150-cycle Illumina NextSeq 550 flow cell. Concerning the study's data processing: Because the immunoSEQ output included only junctional sequences and no quality scores, the filtering could not be the same as the filtering used for full-length reads. To assign V/J genes and CDR3, sequences were annotated against IMGT germline references using PyIR, a Python wrapper for IgBLAST v1.9. Reads were removed for weak V/J assignments (E-value above 1e-6), missing CDR3, stop codons, out-of-frame junctions, or ambiguous translated residues. V3J clonotypes were defined by identical inferred V gene, J gene, and CDR3 amino acid sequence. To compute the percentage overlap between repertoires, the number of shared unique clonotypes was divided by the size of the smaller repertoire. Repertoire richness was assessed with RTK rarefaction, the Chao1 estimator, and Recon v2.1 estimates of unobserved clonotypes. Generation probabilities for all TCRbeta clonotypes obtained by the gDNA method from a handful of donors were computed using OLGA. This immuneACCESS table, as held by TCRdb, lists in-frame sequences with V and J called but not all clones. Of the missing ones, under half trace to an unresolved V gene in checked studies; the others have no known cause. V and J calls and clone size come straight from that table; D and trimming were deduced from the DNA. Within this sample are about 2 million clones, with about 95% of them counted one time only. The ten largest clonotypes hold 1.2% of the sample.

Study-level results and caveats: Only blood was sampled, and tissue TCR repertoires likely differ from those in blood. Rarefaction of sorted-subset datasets indicated incomplete sequencing despite the large sequencing depth. Pairwise subsampling indicated that sequencing depth was expected to affect the degree of clonotype sharing among donors. Clonotypes shared by all four sorted-subset donors showed higher generation probabilities than non-shared clonotypes. Estimated clonotype richness was generally larger for naive than for memory subsets. Sharing across a few donors was observed for roughly 5% of naive CD4, over 3% of naive CD8, over 2% of memory CD4, and about 0.38% of memory CD8 clonotypes. Because the study included a small number of donors, the genetic and exposure-history diversity represented was limited.

CD8 naive samples were CD45RO-negative cells positively selected for CCR7, giving a CD45RA+CCR7+ population that excluded TemRA cells. Healthy HIV-negative adults with no recently reported acute infections or vaccinations were included as donors. Only Caucasian adults living in Nashville, Tennessee, USA were represented among the donors. After blood collection by leukapheresis, PBMCs were isolated using Ficoll-Histopaque density gradient centrifugation and then cryopreserved in the vapor phase of liquid nitrogen. Analytical flow cytometry was used to check the purity and quantity of each magnetically sorted T cell population. Genomic DNA was isolated from each sorted fraction and quantified by UV absorbance on a Nanodrop 2000c. The CDR3 contains 14 residues, cysteine and phenylalanine counted. Only the CDR3 portion is preserved as DNA: 42 bases, with reading frame beginning at the first base. The germline V gene (reference sequence) gives CDR1 as SSHAT and CDR2 as FNYEAQ.

The sequence came from a young man in good health. The sample was naive CD8+ T cells sorted from blood. Reading the label with the study, this specimen's cell subset or site is: CD45RA+CCR7+. Recombination linked TRBV7-7 to TRBJ2-7, with 10 central nucleotides matching TRBD1. Here is the DNA: TGTGCTAGCAGCTACCGGGACAGGGGTTACGAGCAGTACTTC. Its protein reads: CASSYRDRGYEQYF. When the CDR3 is completed using the reference TRBV7-7 and TRBJ2-7 genes on either side, the full variable domain is GAGVSQSPRYKVTKRGQDVTLRCDPISSHATLYWYQQALGQGPEFLTYFNYEAQPDKSGLPSDRFSAERPEGSISTLTIQRTEQRDSAMYRCASSYRDRGYEQYFGPGTRLTVT.